This TCR beta chain appears in the sequencing data of a study of blood T cell repertoires in COVID-19. The CDR3 has 17 residues. Germline CDR1 reads MDHEN; CDR2 reads SYDVKM. V was clipped by 6 bases and J by 7 bases; unmatched bases: 14. This clone was recorded a few times. Source study methods: Amplification with reference gene primers provided the estimates of nucleated cell counts. Here immunoSEQ multiplex PCR was the method, and the copy in TCRdb shows in-frame clones only, minus some. D and trimming come from the DNA, and the V and J calls and clone size come from that table. The repertoire holds about 160,000 clones, with approximately 87% as singletons.

The receptor's source is a woman in her 70s with COVID-19, enrolled during active disease. The J gene is TRBJ1-5, the V gene TRBV28, with 11 bases matching TRBD1. Sequences were obtained from peripheral blood. CDR3 in DNA: TGTGCCAGCAGCCCTATCGGGACAGGGGGTAGCGGGCAGCCCCAGCATTTT. It specifies CASSPIGTGGSGQPQHF.